The source of this T cell receptor beta chain is a study of response to subunit inactivated influenza vaccine (dated by TCRdb to 2016 to 2018). In the study overall: Deep quantitative profiling of the T cell receptor repertoire was used in the study to follow responses to a trivalent subunit inactivated influenza vaccine.

Broad study findings and their caveats: It was suggested by the authors that each seasonal influenza vaccination may recruit only a limited number of new T cells.

This clonotype was counted a few times. The antigen it recognizes is unknown. Within one base of it there is no much larger clone, and no base qualities were kept. The CDR3 holds 16 amino acids from the cysteine to the phenylalanine. CDR3 DNA is the only sequence kept; it has 48 bases, read in frame from the first base. Germline trimming amounts to 2 bases on V and 8 bases on J, with 10 as the count of junction bases outside the gene matches. Libraries were made using RT-PCR. Sequencing was performed on an Illumina HiSeq 2500. Through fastp at Q25 and MiXCR, TCRdb rebuilt clones from the public reads, retaining in-frame beta chains. Rows are unified per CDR3 protein, each entry keeping the most common DNA and genes. Counted in this sample were about 480,000 distinct CDR3 sequences; about 25% of them appeared once. The ten largest clones represent approximately 2% of the sample.

This TCR derives from a man aged 50-59 years who received an inactivated influenza vaccine. Donor details come from another sample of the same person, matched by shared clones. The sequence joins TRBV12-3 or TRBV12-4 to TRBJ2-1; the junction holds 9 bases that match TRBD2. The material was CD4+ T cells sorted from PBMCs, obtained 5 days after vaccination. The CDR3 in this case is CASSLRTSVSGDEQFF. Here is the DNA: TGTGCCAGCAGTTTACGGACTAGCGTCTCCGGGGATGAGCAGTTCTTC.